This T cell receptor (beta chain) comes out of a study of OX40 agonist ivuxolimab in advanced cancers. Sequencing was performed with immunoSEQ multiplex PCR; in TCRdb, only in-frame clones are kept and a portion is missing. The sample lists roughly 100,000 clones; around 91% were seen once. The V end lost 0 bases, the J end lost 0 bases, and 7 bases lay between the germline ends. CDR3 size: 15 residues. Germline-derived CDR1 and CDR2 are SGHRS and YFSETQ. The source material was CD4+ or CD8+ T cells sorted from blood, sampled in a trial of the OX40 agonist ivuxolimab. The V gene is TRBV5-1, the J gene TRBJ2-1; tentative D call: TRBD1 (5 bases). This TCR was recovered from an adult with an advanced solid tumor such as melanoma, head and neck, liver or kidney cancer. The CDR3 region has the DNA TGCGCCAGCAGCTTGGCCCAGGGCTCCTACAATGAGCAGTTCTTC. This encodes CASSLAQGSYNEQFF.